The clone carrying this TCR beta chain was recorded at least ten times. The sample originates from a study of T cells in Graves' hyperthyroidism and ophthalmopathy. RNA transcripts served as the template for amplifying TCR beta CDR3 regions. The HTBI set primed first-round TCR CDR3 RT-PCR. TCRdb passed the multiplex PCR reads through MiXCR, listing each CDR3 protein once. The table shows roughly 580,000 distinct CDR3 sequences, with more than 11% occurring only once. Patients aged 18 to 65 had newly diagnosed hyperthyroidism of under 2 months' duration. Patients showing uncontrolled infection, other autoimmune disease, pregnancy or lactation were ineligible. The CDR3 has 13 residues. V lost 2 bases, J lost 6 bases, and 2 bases stayed unmatched. The germline V gene encodes CDR1 MNHEY and CDR2 SMNVEV (reference sequence).

The sample consisted of blood. The V gene is TRBV27, the J gene TRBJ2-7; 9 bases align to TRBD2. The sequence derives from a woman in her twenties or thirties with Graves' hyperthyroidism that later progressed to Graves' ophthalmopathy. CDR3 nucleotides: TGTGCCAGCAGTTTACCAGCGGGAGGCGAGCAGTACTTC. Translation gives CASSLPAGGEQYF.